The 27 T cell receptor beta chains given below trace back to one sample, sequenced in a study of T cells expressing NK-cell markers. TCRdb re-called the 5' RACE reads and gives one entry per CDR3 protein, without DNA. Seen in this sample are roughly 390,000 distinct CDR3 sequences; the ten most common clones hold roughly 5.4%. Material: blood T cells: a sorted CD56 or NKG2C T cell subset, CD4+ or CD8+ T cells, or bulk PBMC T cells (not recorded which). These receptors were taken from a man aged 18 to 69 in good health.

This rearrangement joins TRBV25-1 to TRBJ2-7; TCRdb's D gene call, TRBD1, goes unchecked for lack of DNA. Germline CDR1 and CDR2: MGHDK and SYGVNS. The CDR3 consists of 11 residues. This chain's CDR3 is CASTPGVEQYF.

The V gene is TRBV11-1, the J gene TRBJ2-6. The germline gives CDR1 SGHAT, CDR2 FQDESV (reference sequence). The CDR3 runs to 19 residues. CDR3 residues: CASSFNIGRRSSGANVLTF.

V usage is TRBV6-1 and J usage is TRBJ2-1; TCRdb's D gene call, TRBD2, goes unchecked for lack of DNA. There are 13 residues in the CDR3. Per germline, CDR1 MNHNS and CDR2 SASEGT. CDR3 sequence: CSLGGGSYNEQFF.

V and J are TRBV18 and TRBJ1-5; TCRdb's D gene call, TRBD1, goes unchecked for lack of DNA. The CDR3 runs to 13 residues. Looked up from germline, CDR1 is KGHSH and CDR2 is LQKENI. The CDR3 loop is CASSPGAGEPQHF.

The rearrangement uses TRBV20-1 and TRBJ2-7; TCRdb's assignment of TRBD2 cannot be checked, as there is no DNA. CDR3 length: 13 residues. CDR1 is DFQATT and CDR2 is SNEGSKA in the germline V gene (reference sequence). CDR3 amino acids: CSVGGGTSYEQYF.

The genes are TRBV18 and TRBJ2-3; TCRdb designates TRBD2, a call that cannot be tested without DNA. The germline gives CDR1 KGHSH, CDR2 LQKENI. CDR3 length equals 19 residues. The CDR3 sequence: CASSPPGLAGGASTDTQYF.

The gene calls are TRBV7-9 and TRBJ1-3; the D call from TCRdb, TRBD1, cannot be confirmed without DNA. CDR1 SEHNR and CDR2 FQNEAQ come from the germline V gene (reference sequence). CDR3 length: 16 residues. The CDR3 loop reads CASSPRSMSSGNTIYF. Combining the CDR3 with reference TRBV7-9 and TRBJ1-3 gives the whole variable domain DTGVSQNPRHKITKRGQNVTFRCDPISEHNRLYWYRQTLGQGPEFLTYFQNEAQLEKSRLLSDRFSAERPKGSFSTLEIQRTEQGDSAMYLCASSPRSMSSGNTIYFGEGSWLTVV.

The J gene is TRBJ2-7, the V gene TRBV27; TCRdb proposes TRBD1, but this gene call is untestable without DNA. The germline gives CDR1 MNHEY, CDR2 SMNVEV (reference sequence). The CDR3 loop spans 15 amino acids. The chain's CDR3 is CASSWRTGSGREQYF.

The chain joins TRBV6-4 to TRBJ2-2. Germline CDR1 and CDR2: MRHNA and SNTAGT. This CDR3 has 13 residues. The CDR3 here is CASSELDTGELFF.

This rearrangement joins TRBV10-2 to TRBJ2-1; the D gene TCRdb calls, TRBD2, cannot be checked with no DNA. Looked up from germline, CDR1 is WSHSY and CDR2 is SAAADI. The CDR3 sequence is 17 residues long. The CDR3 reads CASSPTGLAGSYNEQFF.

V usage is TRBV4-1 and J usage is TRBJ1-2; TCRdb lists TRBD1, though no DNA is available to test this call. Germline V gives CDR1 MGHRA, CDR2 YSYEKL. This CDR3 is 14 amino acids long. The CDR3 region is CASSQAAGVIGYTF.

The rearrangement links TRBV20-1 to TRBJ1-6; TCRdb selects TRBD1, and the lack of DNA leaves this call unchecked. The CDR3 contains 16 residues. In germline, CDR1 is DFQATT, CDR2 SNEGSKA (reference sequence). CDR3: CSARGGQGVEGSPLHF.

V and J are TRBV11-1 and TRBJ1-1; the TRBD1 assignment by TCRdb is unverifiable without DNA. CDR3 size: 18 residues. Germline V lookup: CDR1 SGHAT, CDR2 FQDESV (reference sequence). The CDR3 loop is CASSLDWVGRTLRTEAFF.

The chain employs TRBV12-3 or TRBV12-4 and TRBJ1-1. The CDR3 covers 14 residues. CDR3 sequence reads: CASTKSIMNTEAFF.

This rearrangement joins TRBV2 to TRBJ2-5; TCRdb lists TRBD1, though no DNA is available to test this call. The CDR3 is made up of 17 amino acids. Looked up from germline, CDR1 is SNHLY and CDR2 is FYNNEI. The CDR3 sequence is CASPRASPQGAEETQYF.

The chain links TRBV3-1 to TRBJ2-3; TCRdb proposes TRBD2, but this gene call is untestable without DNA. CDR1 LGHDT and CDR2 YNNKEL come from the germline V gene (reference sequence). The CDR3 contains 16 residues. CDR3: CASSDWGAGTTDTQYF.

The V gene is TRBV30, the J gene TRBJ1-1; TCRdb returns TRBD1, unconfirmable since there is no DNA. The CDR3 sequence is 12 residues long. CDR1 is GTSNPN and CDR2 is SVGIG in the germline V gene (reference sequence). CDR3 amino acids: CAWSHGGTEAFF. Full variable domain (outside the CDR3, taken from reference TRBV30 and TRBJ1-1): SQTIHQWPATLVQPVGSPLSLECTVEGTSNPNLYWYRQAAGRGLQLLFYSVGIGQISSEVPQNLSASRPQDRQFILSSKKLLLSDSGFYLCAWSHGGTEAFFGQGTRLTVV.

The CDR3: CASSLGRVETQYF. V and J are TRBV11-2 and TRBJ2-5; lacking DNA, the TRBD2 call made by TCRdb goes unchecked. CDR3 length: 13 amino acids. Germline V gene sequence: CDR1 SGHAT, CDR2 FQNNGV.

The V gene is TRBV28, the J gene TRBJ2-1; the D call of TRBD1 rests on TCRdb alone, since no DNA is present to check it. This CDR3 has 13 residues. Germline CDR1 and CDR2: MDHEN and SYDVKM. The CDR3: CASWTGVGNEQFF.

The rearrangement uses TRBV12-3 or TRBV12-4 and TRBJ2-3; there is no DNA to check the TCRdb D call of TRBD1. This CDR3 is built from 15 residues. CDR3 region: CASSGQGARADTQYF.

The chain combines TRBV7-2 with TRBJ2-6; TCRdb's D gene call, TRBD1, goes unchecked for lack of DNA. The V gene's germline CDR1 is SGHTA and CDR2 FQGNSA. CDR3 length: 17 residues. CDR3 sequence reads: CASSSRQVAFGANVLTF.

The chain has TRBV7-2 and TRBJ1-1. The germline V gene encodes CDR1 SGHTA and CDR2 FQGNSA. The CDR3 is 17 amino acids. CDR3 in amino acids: CASSSAPRGPMNTEAFF.

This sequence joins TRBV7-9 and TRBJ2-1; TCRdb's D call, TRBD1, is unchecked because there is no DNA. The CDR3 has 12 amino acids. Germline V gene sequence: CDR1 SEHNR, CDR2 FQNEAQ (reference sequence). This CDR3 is CASSLGRPEQFF. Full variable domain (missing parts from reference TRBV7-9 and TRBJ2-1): DTGVSQNPRHKITKRGQNVTFRCDPISEHNRLYWYRQTLGQGPEFLTYFQNEAQLEKSRLLSDRFSAERPKGSFSTLEIQRTEQGDSAMYLCASSLGRPEQFFGPGTRLTVL.

CDR3 amino acids: CASSLRARAGGNTQYF. J is TRBJ2-3 and V is TRBV5-5; TCRdb calls TRBD2, which cannot be checked without DNA. The CDR3 length is 16 residues. From germline, CDR1 is SGHKS and CDR2 YYEKEE (reference sequence).

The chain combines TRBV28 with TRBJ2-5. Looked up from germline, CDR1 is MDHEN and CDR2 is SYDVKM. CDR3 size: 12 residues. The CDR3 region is CATSQLLETQYF. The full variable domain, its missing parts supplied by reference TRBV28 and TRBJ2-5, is DVKVTQSSRYLVKRTGEKVFLECVQDMDHENMFWYRQDPGLGLRLIYFSYDVKMKEKGDIPEGYSVSREKKERFSLILESASTNQTSMYLCATSQLLETQYFGPGTRLLVL.

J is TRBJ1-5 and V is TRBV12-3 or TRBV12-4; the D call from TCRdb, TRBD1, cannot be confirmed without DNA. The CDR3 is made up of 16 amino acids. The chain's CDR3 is CASSRRTGISNQPQHF.

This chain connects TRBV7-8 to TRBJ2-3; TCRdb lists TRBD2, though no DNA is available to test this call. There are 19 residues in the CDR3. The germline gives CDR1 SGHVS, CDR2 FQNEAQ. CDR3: CASSKGRGAARLRTDTQYF.